This T cell receptor beta chain originates from a study of OX40 agonist ivuxolimab in advanced cancers. In the study overall: Prior therapy, whether anti-PD-1, anti-PD-L1 or anti-CTLA-4, was allowed, and roughly 44% had some. The study's findings and limits: Partial responders at 0.1-3.0 mg/kg showed near-lowest clonal expansion. More expanded clones were found, on average, in CD8+ than in CD4+ T cells.

This clone has only a few counts. As yet, its antigen is unknown. The same CDR3 is also encoded by other DNA sequences in this sample. Patients were ruled out by autoimmune disease history or systemic immunosuppression. Data came from immunoSEQ multiplex PCR; TCRdb stores just in-frame clones and leaves some out. The data hold 70,000 or so clones, with nearly 90% observed a single time. The germline V gene encodes CDR1 SGHRS and CDR2 YFSETQ. The V gene lost 4 bases and the J gene lost 1 base, with 8 bases spanning the gap. This CDR3 region has 13 residues. This TCR derives from an adult with an advanced solid tumor such as melanoma, head and neck, liver or kidney cancer. Sequenced material: CD4+ or CD8+ T cells sorted from blood, taken in a trial of the OX40 agonist ivuxolimab. The rearrangement uses TRBV5-1 and TRBJ1-1; D unclear. The CDR3 reads CASSIQQNTEAFF. The DNA for the CDR3 is TGCGCCAGCAGCATTCAGCAGAACACTGAAGCTTTCTTT.